This TCR beta chain was documented in a study of blood T cell repertoires in COVID-19. The table lists this clone with a few counts. Measured with immunoSEQ multiplex PCR; TCRdb has only the in-frame clones, and not every one. Of 150,000 or so clones detected, roughly 88% appear once; the ten largest clones hold around 5%. The V and J ends lost 7 bases and 3 bases, in that order; junction bases with no gene match: 5. Germline V gene sequence: CDR1 MNHEY, CDR2 SVGAGI. This CDR3 is 13 amino acids long. Before they entered the study, exposed participants had met a COVID-19 case within 2 weeks. Sequenced input: PBMCs or T cells enriched from blood (not recorded which). The source is a man between 65 and 80 years old who had been exposed to COVID-19. The gene calls are TRBV6-5 and TRBJ2-7; 8 bases map to TRBD1. The CDR3 sequence: CASKQGQVYEQYF. The CDR3 nucleotides read TGTGCCAGCAAACAGGGACAGGTCTACGAGCAGTACTTC.